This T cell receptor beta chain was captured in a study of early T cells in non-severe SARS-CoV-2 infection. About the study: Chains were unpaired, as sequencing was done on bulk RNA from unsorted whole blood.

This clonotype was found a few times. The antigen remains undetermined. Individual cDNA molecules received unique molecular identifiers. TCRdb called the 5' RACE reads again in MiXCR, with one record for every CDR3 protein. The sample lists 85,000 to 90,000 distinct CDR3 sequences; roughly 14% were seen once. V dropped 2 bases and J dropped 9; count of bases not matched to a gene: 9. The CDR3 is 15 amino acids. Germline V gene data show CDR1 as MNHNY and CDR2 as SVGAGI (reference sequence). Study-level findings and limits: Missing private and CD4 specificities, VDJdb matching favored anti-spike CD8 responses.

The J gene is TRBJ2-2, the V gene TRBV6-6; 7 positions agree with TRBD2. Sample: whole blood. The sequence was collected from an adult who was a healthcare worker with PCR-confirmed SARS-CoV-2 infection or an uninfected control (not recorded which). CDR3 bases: TGTGCCAGCAGTTACCCCGGGGAGGGGCCCAGGGAGCTGTTTTTT. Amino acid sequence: CASSYPGEGPRELFF.